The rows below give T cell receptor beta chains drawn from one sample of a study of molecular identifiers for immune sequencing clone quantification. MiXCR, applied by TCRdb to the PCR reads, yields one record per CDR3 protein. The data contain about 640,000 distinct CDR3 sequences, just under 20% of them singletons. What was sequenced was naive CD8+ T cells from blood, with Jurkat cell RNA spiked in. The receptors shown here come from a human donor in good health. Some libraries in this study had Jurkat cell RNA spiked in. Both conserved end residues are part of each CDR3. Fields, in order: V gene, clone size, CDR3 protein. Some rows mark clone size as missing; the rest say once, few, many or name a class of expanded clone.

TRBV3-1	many	CASSQGRGRGITVGNQPQHF
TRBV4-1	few	CASSQGTSGGAIQYF
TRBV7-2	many	CASSFSSTWGLQKNNEQFF
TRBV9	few	CASSVVGLEDSPLHF
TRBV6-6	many	CASSSWDSLLTGELFF
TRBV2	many	CASSEDGTNPSVADGYTF
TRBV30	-	CAWSQGIGGYTF
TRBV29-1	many	CSVEGEGQGFGYTF
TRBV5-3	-	CASSSRSGGLWEQYF
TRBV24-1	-	CTTSGTGLRGELFF
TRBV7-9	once	CASSIRSEAFF
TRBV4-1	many	CASSPTGGSRSYEQYF
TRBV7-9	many	CASSSPGQNEQYF
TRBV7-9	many	CASSPRTGPSTDTQYF
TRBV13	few	CASSSRGPVGTYEQYF
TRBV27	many	CASHRLAYEQYF
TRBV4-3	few	CASSPRGTSGSYEQYF
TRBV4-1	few	CASSQFYGTSDPVSYEQYF
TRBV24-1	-	CATSDLGQPYEQYF
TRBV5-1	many	CASSPWPSTDTQYF
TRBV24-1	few	CATSGVAATSGYYNEQFF
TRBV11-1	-	CASSLGGHQSQHF
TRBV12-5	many	CASGSSTGRVDTGELFF
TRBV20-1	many	CSAHPKGQNTEAFF
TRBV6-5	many	CASSMTRQGQETQYF
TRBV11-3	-	CASMDRSSSGANVRTF
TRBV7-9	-	CASSLEHGAFSHNEQFF
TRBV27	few	CASRGGGDGYTF
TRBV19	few	CASSPGPSGRITDNEQFF
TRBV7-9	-	CASSLASGGGWKETQYF
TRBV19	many	CASSNGLAEQFF
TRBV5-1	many	CASSLEQALHYEQYF
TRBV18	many	CASSPVSGAPLDTQYF
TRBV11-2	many	CASSPGGRTTDTQYF
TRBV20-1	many	CSARDGTAAPSLYF
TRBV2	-	CASSGTGFGANVLTF
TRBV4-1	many	CASSQKTALRGLRETQYF
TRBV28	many	CASSFGQGIMNTEAFF
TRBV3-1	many	CASSSRTSGGPFYYEQYF
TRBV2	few	CASRFTGSSYNSPLHF
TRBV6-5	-	CASSNGRYSYNEQFF
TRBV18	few	CASSPQTAGLEEDTQYF
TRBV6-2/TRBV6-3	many	CASSADGDSGNTIYF
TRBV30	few	CAWSESAISYNEQFF
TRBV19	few	CASKYMGTDTQYF
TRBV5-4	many	CASSPYEGPSYEQYF
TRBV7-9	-	CASGLGAVTDTQYF
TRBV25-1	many	CASSTLRGLVFVWAF
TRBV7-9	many	CASRTTGTERTQETQYF
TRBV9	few	CASSKTSTDTQYF
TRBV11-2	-	CASSLEGTHLGNEQYF